Listed here are 2 T cell receptor beta chains from one sample, sequenced in a study of blood T cell repertoires in COVID-19. The protocol was immunoSEQ multiplex PCR, while the TCRdb copy is restricted to in-frame clones and leaves out a portion. The sample contains 150,000 to 200,000 clones, 80% of which appear only once. Source material: PBMCs or T cells enriched from blood (not recorded which). Every receptor here comes from a man aged 35 to 55 who had recovered from COVID-19.

This clone was seen a handful of times. The chain joins TRBV9 to TRBJ2-3, with D perhaps matching TRBD2 (5 bases). The ends were cut back, 2 bases at V and 5 bases at J, with 15 bases in the middle. This CDR3 is 15 amino acids long. Germline CDR1 is SGDLS and CDR2 is YYNGEE. CDR3 protein: CASSVWTGVRDTQYF. CDR3 DNA: TGTGCCAGCAGCGTTTGGACTGGAGTCAGAGATACGCAGTATTTT.

This clone was counted between two and nine times. The rearrangement links TRBV11-2 to TRBJ2-4, with a tentative D call TRBD1 (5 bases). This CDR3 is built from 16 residues. Trimming took off 0 bases at V and 6 bases at J, with 15 bases between the two ends. The germline V gene encodes CDR1 SGHAT and CDR2 FQNNGV. The DNA of the CDR3 is TGTGCCAGCAGCTTAGATCGTCGTCAGGGTTTAAACATTCAGTACTTC. Protein sequence: CASSLDRRQGLNIQYF.